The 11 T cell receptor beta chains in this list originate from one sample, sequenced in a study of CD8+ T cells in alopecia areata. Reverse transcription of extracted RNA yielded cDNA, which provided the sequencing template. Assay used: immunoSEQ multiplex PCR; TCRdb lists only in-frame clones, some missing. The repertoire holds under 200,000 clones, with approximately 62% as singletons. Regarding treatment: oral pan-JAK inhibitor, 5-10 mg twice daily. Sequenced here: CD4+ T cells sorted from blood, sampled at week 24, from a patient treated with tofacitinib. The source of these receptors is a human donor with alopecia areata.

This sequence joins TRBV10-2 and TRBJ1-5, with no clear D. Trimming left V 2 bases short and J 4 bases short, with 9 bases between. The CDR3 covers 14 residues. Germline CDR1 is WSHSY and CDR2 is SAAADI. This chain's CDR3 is CASSEPGGNQPQHF. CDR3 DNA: TGCGCCAGCAGTGAGCCAGGTGGAAATCAGCCCCAGCATTTT.

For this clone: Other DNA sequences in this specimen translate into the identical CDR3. The CDR3 nucleotides read TGTGCCTGGAGTAGGGCAGCGACCGATCAGCCCCAGCATTTT. It encodes CAWSRAATDQPQHF. The V and J genes are TRBV30 and TRBJ1-5; D remains ambiguous. The germline CDR1 and CDR2 sequences are GTSNPN and SVGIG (reference sequence). The CDR3 contains 14 residues. Trimming left V 2 bases short and J 5 bases short, with 13 bases between.

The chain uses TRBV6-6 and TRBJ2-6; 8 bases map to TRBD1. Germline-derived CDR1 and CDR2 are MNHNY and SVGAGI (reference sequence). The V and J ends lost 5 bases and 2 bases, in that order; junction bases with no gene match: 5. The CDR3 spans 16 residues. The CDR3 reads CASSRTGRAGANVLTF. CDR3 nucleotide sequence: TGTGCCAGCAGTCGGACAGGGCGGGCTGGGGCCAACGTCCTGACTTTC.

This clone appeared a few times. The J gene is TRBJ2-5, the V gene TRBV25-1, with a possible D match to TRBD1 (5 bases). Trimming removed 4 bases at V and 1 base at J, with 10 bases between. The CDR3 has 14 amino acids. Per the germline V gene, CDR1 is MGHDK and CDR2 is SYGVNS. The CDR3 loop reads CASSVGAIQETQYF. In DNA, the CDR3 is TGTGCCAGCAGTGTAGGGGCGATCCAAGAGACCCAGTACTTC.

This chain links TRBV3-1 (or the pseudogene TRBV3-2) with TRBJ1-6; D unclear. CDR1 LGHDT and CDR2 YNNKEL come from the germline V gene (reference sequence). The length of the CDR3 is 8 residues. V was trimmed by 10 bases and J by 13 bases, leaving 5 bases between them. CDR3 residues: CAMFPLHF. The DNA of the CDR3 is TGTGCCATGTTTCCCCTCCACTTT.

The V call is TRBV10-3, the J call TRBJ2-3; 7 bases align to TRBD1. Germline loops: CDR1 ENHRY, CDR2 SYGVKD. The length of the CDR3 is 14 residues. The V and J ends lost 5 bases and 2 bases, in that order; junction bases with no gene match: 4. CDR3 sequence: CAISWDSNTDTQYF. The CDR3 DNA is TGTGCCATCAGTTGGGACAGCAACACAGATACGCAGTATTTT.

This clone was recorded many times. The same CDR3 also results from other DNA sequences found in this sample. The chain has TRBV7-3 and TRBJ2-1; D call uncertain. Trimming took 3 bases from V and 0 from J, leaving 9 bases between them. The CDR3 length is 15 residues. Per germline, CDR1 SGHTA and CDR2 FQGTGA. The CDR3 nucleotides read TGTGCCAGCAGCTTTCGGAAGAGCTCCTACAATGAGCAGTTCTTC. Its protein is CASSFRKSSYNEQFF.

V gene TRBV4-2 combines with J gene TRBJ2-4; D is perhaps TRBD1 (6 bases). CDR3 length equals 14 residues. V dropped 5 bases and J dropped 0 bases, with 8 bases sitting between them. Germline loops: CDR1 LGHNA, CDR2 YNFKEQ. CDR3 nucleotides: TGTGCCAGCAGCGGGGGCTTAGCCAAAAACATTCAGTACTTC. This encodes CASSGGLAKNIQYF.

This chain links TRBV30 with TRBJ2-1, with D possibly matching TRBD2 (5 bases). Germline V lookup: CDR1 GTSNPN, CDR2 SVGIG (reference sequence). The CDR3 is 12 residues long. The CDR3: CAYRGGGNEQFF. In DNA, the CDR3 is TGTGCTTATCGAGGAGGTGGCAATGAGCAGTTCTTC.

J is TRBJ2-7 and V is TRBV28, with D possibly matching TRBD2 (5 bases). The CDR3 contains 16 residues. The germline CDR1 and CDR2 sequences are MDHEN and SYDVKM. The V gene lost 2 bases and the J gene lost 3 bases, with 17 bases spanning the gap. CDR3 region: CASSLLLRVGRYEQYF. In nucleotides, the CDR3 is TGTGCCAGCAGTTTACTCTTGAGGGTAGGTCGCTACGAGCAGTACTTC.

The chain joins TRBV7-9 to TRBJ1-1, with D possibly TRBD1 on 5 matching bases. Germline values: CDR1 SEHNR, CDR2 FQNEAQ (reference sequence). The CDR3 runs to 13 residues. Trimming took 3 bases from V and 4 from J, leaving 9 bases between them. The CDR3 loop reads CASSLGEGTEAFF. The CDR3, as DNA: TGTGCCAGCAGCTTGGGGGAGGGCACTGAAGCTTTCTTT.